This TCR beta chain emerged from a study of blood T cells in healthy people across ages. Whole-study context: About one barcoded beta molecule per two T cells was captured by template switching. Study-wide points: Per-million-T-cell TCR beta diversity fell roughly linearly with age. From one million sequenced T cells, diversity estimates were lower bounds. With naive T cell percentage, TCR beta diversity showed a strong correlation.

For this clonotype: What it binds is unknown.

The CDR3 covers 15 residues. With 0 bases removed from V and 6 bases from J, the gap between germline ends came to 13 bases. CDR1 is LGHDT and CDR2 is YNNKEL in the germline V gene (reference sequence). Using a J-beta primer mix together with a sample-barcoded 5' primer, a second PCR was run for about 6 to 12 cycles. TCRdb re-called the 5' RACE reads with MiXCR, one entry per CDR3 protein. The sample records over a million distinct CDR3 sequences, 35% to 55% being singletons. Input material: blood. The chain couples TRBV3-1 to TRBJ2-3; D remains ambiguous. This receptor was taken from a woman in her fifties or sixties in good health. CDR3 sequence: CASSQDLTSMDTQYF. As DNA, the CDR3 is TGTGCCAGCAGCCAAGACTTGACGTCCATGGATACGCAGTATTTT.